Listed below are T cell receptor beta chains from one sample, sequenced in a study of T cells in Graves' hyperthyroidism and ophthalmopathy. TCRdb recomputed calls from the multiplex PCR reads with MiXCR, one row per CDR3 protein. Of 650,000 to 750,000 distinct CDR3 sequences in the sample, around 13% were seen once. The sequenced sample consisted of blood. These receptors all stem from a woman aged 18-30 years with Graves' hyperthyroidism. The CDR3 runs from the conserved cysteine through the conserved F or W. Fields, in order: D gene, J gene, V gene, clone size, CDR3 DNA, CDR3 protein. D genes are given only for firm matches. Clone size is stated in some rows and not others, as once, few, many or a class when expanded.

d_call: NA; j_call: TRBJ2-5; v_call: TRBV20-1; clone_size: many; cdr3_nt: TGCAGTGCTAGAGATCTTCAGCCCCGGGAGACCCAGTACTTC; cdr3_aa: CSARDLQPRETQYF
d_call: NA; j_call: TRBJ2-5; v_call: TRBV11-1; clone_size: many; cdr3_nt: TGTGCCAGCAGCTTATGGAGGGGGGAGACCCAGTACTTC; cdr3_aa: CASSLWRGETQYF
d_call: TRBD2; j_call: TRBJ2-1; v_call: TRBV20-1; clone_size: many; cdr3_nt: TGCAGTGCTTTACGTAGCGGGAGTGGGGATGAGCAGTTCTTC; cdr3_aa: CSALRSGSGDEQFF
d_call: NA; j_call: TRBJ1-1; v_call: TRBV6-2/TRBV6-3; clone_size: many; cdr3_nt: TGTGCCAGCAGATGGAACCCGAACACTGAAGCTTTCTTT; cdr3_aa: CASRWNPNTEAFF
d_call: NA; j_call: TRBJ1-1; v_call: TRBV11-1; clone_size: many; cdr3_nt: TGTGCCAGCAGTTCCACCCAGGGCGGGACTGAAGCTTTCTTT; cdr3_aa: CASSSTQGGTEAFF
d_call: NA; j_call: TRBJ1-6; v_call: TRBV20-1; clone_size: few; cdr3_nt: TGCAGTGCTAGAGAGCAGCCTGGAGTTGGGAATTCACCCCTCCACTTT; cdr3_aa: CSAREQPGVGNSPLHF
d_call: TRBD2; j_call: TRBJ2-7; v_call: TRBV20-1; clone_size: many; cdr3_nt: TGCAGTGCTAGAACTAGCGGGAGGTTGCACGAGCAGTACTTC; cdr3_aa: CSARTSGRLHEQYF
d_call: TRBD2; j_call: TRBJ2-1; v_call: TRBV7-9; clone_size: many; cdr3_nt: TGTGCCAGCAGGCCCACTAGCGCTGAGCAGTTCTTC; cdr3_aa: CASRPTSAEQFF
d_call: TRBD1; j_call: TRBJ2-5; v_call: TRBV13; clone_size: NA; cdr3_nt: TGTGCCAGCAGCTACGGACAGGGGGCGAAGACCCAGTACTTC; cdr3_aa: CASSYGQGAKTQYF
d_call: TRBD1; j_call: TRBJ1-1; v_call: TRBV6-6; clone_size: many; cdr3_nt: TGTGCCAGCAGTTACGCCGGGACAGGGCCTGGCACTGAAGCTTTCTTT; cdr3_aa: CASSYAGTGPGTEAFF
d_call: NA; j_call: TRBJ2-3; v_call: TRBV30; clone_size: many; cdr3_nt: TGTGCCGCCCAACCGCTCGGGAGACACACAGATACGCAGTATTTT; cdr3_aa: CAAQPLGRHTDTQYF
d_call: NA; j_call: TRBJ2-3; v_call: TRBV19; clone_size: few; cdr3_nt: TGTGCCAGTAGTATAGTTAGACAGGTTACTACAGATACGCAGTATTTT; cdr3_aa: CASSIVRQVTTDTQYF
d_call: TRBD2; j_call: TRBJ2-1; v_call: TRBV10-1; clone_size: NA; cdr3_nt: TGCGCCAGCAGTGAGTCGTCTAGCGGGAGGTTGAATGAGCAGTTCTTC; cdr3_aa: CASSESSSGRLNEQFF
d_call: TRBD1; j_call: TRBJ2-7; v_call: TRBV27; clone_size: few; cdr3_nt: TGTGCCAGCAGTCCCGGGACAGGGATTAGTTACGAGCAGTACTTC; cdr3_aa: CASSPGTGISYEQYF
d_call: NA; j_call: TRBJ2-3; v_call: TRBV6-5; clone_size: many; cdr3_nt: TGTGCCAGCAGTTACCGGTCCTCCAGCACAGATACGCAGTATTTT; cdr3_aa: CASSYRSSSTDTQYF